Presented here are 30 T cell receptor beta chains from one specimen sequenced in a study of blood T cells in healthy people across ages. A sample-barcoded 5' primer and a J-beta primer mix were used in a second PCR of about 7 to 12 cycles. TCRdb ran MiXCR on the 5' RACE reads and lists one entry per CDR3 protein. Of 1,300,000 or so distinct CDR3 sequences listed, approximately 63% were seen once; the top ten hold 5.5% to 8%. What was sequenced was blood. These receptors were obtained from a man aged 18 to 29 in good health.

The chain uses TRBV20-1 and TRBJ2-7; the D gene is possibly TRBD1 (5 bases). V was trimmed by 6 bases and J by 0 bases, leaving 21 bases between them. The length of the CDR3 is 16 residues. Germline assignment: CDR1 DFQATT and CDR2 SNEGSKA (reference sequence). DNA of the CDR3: TGCAGTGCAAAGCAGGGCCCCGCGGACGACTCCTACGAGCAGTACTTC. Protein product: CSAKQGPADDSYEQYF.

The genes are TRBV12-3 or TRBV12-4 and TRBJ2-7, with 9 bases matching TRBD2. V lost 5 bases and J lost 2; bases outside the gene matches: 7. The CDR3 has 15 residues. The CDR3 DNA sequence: TGTGCCAGCAGTAACACCCGACTAGCGGCCTACGAGCAGTACTTC. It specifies CASSNTRLAAYEQYF.

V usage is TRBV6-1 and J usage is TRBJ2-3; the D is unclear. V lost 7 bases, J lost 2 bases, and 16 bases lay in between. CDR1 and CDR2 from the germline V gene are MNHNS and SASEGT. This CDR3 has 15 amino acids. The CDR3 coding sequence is TGTGCCAGCAATAACCCGATATATTACACAGATACGCAGTATTTT. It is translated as CASNNPIYYTDTQYF.

CDR3: CASSLASAGIYNEQFF. The CDR3 DNA reads TGCGCCAGCAGCTTGGCCTCAGCGGGGATATACAATGAGCAGTTCTTC. J is TRBJ2-1 and V is TRBV5-1, with 7 positions matching TRBD2. This CDR3 is 16 amino acids long. From germline, CDR1 is SGHRS and CDR2 YFSETQ. Trimming at V came to 0 bases and at J to 4 bases, leaving 7 bases not matched to a gene. Drawing the rest from reference TRBV5-1 and TRBJ2-1, the complete variable domain is KAGVTQTPRYLIKTRGQQVTLSCSPISGHRSVSWYQQTPGQGLQFLFEYFSETQRNKGNFPGRFSGRQFSNSRSEMNVSTLELGDSALYLCASSLASAGIYNEQFFGPGTRLTVL.

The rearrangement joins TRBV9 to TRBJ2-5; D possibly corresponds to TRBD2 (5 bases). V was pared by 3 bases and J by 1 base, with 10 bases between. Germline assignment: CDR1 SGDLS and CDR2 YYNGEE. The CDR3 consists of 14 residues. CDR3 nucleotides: TGTGCCAGCAGCGGGATGGACTCCCAAGAGACCCAGTACTTC. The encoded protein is CASSGMDSQETQYF.

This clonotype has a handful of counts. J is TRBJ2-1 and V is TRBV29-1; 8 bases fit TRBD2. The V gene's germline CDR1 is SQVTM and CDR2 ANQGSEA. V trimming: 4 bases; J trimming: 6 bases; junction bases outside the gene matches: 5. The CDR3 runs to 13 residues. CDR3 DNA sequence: TGCAGCGTTGCGGGGGGGACCGGCAATGAGCAGTTCTTC. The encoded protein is CSVAGGTGNEQFF.

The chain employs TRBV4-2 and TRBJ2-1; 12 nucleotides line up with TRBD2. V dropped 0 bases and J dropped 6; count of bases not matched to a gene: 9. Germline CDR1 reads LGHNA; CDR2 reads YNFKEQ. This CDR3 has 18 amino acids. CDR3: CASSQEAPGLAGSNEQFF. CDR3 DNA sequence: TGTGCCAGCAGCCAAGAAGCTCCTGGACTAGCGGGAAGCAATGAGCAGTTCTTC.

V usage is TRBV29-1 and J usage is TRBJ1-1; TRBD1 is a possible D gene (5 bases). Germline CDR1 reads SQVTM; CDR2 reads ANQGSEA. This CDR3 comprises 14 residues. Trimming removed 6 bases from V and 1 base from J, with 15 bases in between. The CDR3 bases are TGCAGCGTCGCAGGCGGGGACGGGAACACTGAAGCTTTCTTT. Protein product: CSVAGGDGNTEAFF.

CDR3 in DNA: TGCGCCAGCAGAGACGGGACATCTAACACTGAAGCTTTCTTT. Its protein is CASRDGTSNTEAFF. The chain employs TRBV10-2 and TRBJ1-1; D is perhaps TRBD1 (6 bases). The V end lost 6 bases, the J end lost 2 bases, and 13 bases lay between the germline ends. The CDR3 loop spans 14 amino acids. The germline V gene has CDR1 WSHSY and CDR2 SAAADI.

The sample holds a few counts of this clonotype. As DNA, the CDR3 is TGTGCCAGCAGGAGGTCAGAATACGAGCAGTACTTC. Translation: CASRRSEYEQYF. The genes are TRBV27 and TRBJ2-4; no clear D. The tail of the sequence fits TRBJ2-7 better, so the J call may be wrong. In germline, CDR1 is MNHEY, CDR2 SMNVEV (reference sequence). The CDR3 has 12 amino acids.

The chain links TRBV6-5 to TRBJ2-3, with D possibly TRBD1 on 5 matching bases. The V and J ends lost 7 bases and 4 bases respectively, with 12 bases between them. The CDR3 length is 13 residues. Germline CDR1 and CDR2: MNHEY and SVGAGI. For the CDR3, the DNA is TGTGCCAGCACCTACGACAGCGCAGATACGCAGTATTTT. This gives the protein CASTYDSADTQYF.

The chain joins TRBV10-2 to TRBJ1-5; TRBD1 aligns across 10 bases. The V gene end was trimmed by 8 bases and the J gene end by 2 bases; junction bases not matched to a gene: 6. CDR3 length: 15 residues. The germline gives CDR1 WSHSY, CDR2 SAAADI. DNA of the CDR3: TGCGCCAGCGCTACCGGGACAGGGGGCAATCAGCCCCAGCATTTT. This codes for CASATGTGGNQPQHF.

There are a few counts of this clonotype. CDR3 bases: TGTGCCAGCAGTGCCTACAGGGATGGCTACACCTTC. Translation gives CASSAYRDGYTF. The gene calls are TRBV6-6 and TRBJ1-2; D might be TRBD1 (6 bases). Per the germline V gene, CDR1 is MNHNY and CDR2 is SVGAGI (reference sequence). There are 12 residues in the CDR3. Between the trimmed V and J ends, which lost 5 bases and 6 bases, there was a span of 10 bases.

The DNA for the CDR3 is TGTGCCAGCAGCCGGACGACGAGCACAGATACGCAGTATTTT. It specifies CASSRTTSTDTQYF. The chain combines TRBV6-5 with TRBJ2-3; D ambiguous. The CDR3 sequence is 14 residues long. V shed 6 bases and J shed 0 bases, with 10 bases lying between them. Germline assignment: CDR1 MNHEY and CDR2 SVGAGI.

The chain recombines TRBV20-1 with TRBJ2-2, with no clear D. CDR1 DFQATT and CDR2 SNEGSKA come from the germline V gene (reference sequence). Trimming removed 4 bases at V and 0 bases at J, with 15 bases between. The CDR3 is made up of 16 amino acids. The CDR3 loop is CSANSDQTPNTGELFF. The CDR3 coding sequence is TGCAGTGCTAATTCTGACCAGACTCCGAACACCGGGGAGCTGTTTTTT.

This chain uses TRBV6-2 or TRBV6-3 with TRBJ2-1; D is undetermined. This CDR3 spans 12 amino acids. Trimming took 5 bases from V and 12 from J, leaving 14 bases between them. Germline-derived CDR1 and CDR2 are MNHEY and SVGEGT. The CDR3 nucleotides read TGTGCCAGCAGTCAAACCCCCGGCGGGCAGTTCTTC. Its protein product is CASSQTPGGQFF.

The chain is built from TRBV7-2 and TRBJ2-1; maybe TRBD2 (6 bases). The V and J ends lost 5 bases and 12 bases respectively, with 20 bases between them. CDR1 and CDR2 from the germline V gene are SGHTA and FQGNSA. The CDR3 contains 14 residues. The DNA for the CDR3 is TGTGCCAGCAGCCAAACAAACCCTGGAGGGCCGCAGTTCTTC. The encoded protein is CASSQTNPGGPQFF.

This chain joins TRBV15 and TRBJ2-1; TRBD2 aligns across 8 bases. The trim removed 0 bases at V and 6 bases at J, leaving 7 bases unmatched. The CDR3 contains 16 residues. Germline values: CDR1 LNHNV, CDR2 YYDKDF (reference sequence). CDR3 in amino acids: CATSRDVRAGVNEQFF. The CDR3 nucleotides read TGTGCCACCAGCAGAGATGTAAGAGCGGGAGTCAATGAGCAGTTCTTC.

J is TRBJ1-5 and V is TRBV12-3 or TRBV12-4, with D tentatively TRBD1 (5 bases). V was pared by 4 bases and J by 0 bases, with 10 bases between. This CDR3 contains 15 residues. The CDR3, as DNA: TGTGCCAGCAGTTGGCTGCAGGGTAGCAATCAGCCCCAGCATTTT. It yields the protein CASSWLQGSNQPQHF.

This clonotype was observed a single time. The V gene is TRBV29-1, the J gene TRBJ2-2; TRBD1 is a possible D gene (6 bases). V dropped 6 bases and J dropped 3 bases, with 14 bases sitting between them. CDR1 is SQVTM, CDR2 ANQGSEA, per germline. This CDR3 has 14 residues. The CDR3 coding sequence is TGCAGCGTGGGGGCAAGGGTCTACACCGGGGAGCTGTTTTTT. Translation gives CSVGARVYTGELFF.

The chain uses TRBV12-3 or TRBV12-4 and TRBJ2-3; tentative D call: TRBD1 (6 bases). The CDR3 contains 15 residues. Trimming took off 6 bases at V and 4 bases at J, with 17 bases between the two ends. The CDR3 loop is CASSQEQGSADTQYF. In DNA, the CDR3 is TGTGCCAGCAGCCAAGAACAGGGTAGTGCAGATACGCAGTATTTT.

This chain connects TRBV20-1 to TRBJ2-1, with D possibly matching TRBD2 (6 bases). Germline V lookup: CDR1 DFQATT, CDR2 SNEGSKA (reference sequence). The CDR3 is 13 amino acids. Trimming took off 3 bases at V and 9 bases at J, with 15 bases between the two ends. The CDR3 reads CSASHQEGGEQFF. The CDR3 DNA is TGCAGTGCTAGCCACCAAGAGGGAGGTGAGCAGTTCTTC.

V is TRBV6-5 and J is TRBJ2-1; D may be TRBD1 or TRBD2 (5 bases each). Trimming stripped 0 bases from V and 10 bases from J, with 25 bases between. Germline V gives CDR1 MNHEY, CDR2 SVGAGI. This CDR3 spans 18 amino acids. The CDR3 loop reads CASSYSGWGRTFNEEQFF. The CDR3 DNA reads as TGTGCCAGCAGTTACTCGGGCTGGGGACGGACCTTCAATGAGGAGCAGTTCTTC.

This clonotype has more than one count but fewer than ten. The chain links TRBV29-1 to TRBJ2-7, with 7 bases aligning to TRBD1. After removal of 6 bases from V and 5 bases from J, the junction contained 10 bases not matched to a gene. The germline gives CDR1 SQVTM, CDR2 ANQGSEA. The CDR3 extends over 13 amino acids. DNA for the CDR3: TGCAGCGTCCAACAGGGGAGTATGAACGAGCAGTACTTC. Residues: CSVQQGSMNEQYF.

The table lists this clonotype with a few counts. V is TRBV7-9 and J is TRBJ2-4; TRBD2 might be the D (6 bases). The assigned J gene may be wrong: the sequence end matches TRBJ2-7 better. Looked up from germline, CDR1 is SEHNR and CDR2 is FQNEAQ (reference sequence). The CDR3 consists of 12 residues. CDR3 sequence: CASSQTRDEQYF. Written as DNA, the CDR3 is TGTGCCAGCAGCCAGACTAGGGACGAGCAGTACTTC.

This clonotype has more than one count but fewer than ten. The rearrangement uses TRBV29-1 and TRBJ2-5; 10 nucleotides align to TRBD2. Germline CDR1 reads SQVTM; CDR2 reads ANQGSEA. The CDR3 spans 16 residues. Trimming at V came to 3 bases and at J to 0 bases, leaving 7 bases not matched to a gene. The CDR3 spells CSVDGLAGANQETQYF. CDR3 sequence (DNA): TGCAGCGTTGACGGGCTAGCGGGGGCGAACCAAGAGACCCAGTACTTC.

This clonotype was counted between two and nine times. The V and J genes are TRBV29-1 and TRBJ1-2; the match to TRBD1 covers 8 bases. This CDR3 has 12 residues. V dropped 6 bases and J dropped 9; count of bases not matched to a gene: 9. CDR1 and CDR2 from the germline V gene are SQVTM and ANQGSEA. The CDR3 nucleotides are TGCAGCGTCGGACAGGGTCCGCCCAGCTACACCTTC. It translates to CSVGQGPPSYTF. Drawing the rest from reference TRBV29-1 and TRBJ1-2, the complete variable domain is SAVISQKPSRDICQRGTSLTIQCQVDSQVTMMFWYRQQPGQSLTLIATANQGSEATYESGFVIDKFPISRPNLTFSTLTVSNMSPEDSSIYLCSVGQGPPSYTFGSGTRLTVV.

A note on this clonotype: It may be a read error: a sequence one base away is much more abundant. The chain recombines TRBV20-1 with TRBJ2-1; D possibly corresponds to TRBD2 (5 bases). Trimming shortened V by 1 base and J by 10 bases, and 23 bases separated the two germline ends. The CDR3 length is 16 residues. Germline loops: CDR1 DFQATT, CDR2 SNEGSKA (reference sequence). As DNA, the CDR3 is TGCAGTGCTAGAGGATACACGAAAGGGAGTTTCGCCGAGCAGTTCTTC. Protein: CSARGYTKGSFAEQFF.

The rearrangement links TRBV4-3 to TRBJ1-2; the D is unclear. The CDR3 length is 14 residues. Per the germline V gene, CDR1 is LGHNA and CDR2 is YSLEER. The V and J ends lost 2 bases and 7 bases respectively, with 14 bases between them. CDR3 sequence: CASSQNPSDGGYTF. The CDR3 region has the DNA TGCGCCAGCAGCCAAAACCCTTCGGACGGTGGCTACACCTTC.

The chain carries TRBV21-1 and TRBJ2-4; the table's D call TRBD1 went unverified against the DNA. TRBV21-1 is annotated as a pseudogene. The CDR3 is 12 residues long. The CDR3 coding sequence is TGCGCTCTAACTTATGTCCGGGACATTCAGTACTTC. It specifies CALTYVRDIQYF.